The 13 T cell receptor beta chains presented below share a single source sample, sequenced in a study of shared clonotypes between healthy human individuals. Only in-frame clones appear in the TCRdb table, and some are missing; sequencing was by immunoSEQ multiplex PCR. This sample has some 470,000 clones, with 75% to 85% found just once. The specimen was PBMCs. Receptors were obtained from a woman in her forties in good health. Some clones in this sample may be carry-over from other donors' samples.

The DNA of the CDR3 is TGCGCCAGCAGCTTGGGGGGACAGTCCATGAACACTGAAGCTTTCTTT. As protein: CASSLGGQSMNTEAFF. The rearrangement uses TRBV5-1 and TRBJ1-1, with TRBD1 matching 7 bases. Germline lookup yields CDR1 SGHRS and CDR2 YFSETQ. This CDR3 comprises 16 residues. With V trimmed by 0 bases and J by 0 bases, 5 bases remained unmatched.

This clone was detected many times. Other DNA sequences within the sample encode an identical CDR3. Written as DNA, the CDR3 is TGTGCCAGCAGTCGTAGCGGGAGTCTCTCCTACGAGCAGTACTTC. Its protein product is CASSRSGSLSYEQYF. The chain combines TRBV28 with TRBJ2-7; TRBD2 matches 9 bases. Germline V gene sequence: CDR1 MDHEN, CDR2 SYDVKM. The CDR3 length is 15 residues. V trimming: 5 bases; J trimming: 0 bases; junction bases outside the gene matches: 5.

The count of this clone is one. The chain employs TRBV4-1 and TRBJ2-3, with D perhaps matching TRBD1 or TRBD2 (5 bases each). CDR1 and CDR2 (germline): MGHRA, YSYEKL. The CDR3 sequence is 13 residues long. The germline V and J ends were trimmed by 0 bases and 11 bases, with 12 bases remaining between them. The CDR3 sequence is CASSQDSGRQQYF. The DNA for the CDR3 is TGCGCCAGCAGCCAAGATTCGGGACGGCAGCAGTATTTT.

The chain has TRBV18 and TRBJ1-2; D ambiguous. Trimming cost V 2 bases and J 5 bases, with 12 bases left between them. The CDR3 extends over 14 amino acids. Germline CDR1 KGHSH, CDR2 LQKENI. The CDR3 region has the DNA TGTGCCAGCTCACCAGTCGCGGTAGATTATGGCTACACCTTC. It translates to CASSPVAVDYGYTF.

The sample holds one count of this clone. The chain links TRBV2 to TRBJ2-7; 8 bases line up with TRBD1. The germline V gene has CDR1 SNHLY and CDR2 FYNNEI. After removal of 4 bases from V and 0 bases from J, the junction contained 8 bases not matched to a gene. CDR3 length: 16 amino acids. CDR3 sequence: CASSGGWGQASYEQYF. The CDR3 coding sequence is TGTGCCAGCAGTGGGGGATGGGGACAGGCCTCCTACGAGCAGTACTTC.

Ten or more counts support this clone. The CDR3 bases are TGTGCCAGCAGCGGGACAGAAGATAATTCACCCCTCCACTTT. This sequence encodes CASSGTEDNSPLHF. This chain connects TRBV6-1 to TRBJ1-6; 7 nucleotides match TRBD1. CDR1 and CDR2 from the germline V gene are MNHNS and SASEGT. This CDR3 is 14 amino acids long. Germline trimming cut 6 bases from V and 5 bases from J; bases unmatched to any gene: 4.

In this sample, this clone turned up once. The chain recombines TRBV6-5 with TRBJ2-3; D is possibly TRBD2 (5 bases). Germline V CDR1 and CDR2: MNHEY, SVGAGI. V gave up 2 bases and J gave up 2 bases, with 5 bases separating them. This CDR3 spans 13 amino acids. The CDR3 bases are TGTGCCAGCAGTTACCGGGACACAGATACGCAGTATTTT. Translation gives CASSYRDTDTQYF.

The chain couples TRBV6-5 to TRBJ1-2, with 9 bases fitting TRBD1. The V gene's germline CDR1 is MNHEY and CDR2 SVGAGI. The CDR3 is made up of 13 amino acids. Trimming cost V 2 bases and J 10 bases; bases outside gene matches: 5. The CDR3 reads CASSYHGQGFYTF. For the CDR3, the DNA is TGTGCCAGCAGTTACCATGGACAGGGGTTCTACACCTTC.

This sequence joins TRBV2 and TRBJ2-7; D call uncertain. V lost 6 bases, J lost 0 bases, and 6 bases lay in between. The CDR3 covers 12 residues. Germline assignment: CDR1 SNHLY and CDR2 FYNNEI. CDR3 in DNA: TGTGCCAGCAGAGAACCCTCCTACGAGCAGTACTTC. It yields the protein CASREPSYEQYF.

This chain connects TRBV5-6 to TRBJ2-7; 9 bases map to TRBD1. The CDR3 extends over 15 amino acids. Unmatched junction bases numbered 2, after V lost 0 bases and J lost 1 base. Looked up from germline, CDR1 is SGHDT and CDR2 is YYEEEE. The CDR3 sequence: CASSLVGTGSYEQYF. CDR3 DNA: TGTGCCAGCAGCTTGGTCGGGACAGGGTCCTACGAGCAGTACTTC.

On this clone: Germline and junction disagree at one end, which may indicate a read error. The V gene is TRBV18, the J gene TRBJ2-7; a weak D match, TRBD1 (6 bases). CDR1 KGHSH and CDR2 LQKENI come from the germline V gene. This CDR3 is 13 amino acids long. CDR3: CASSPQGYYEQYF. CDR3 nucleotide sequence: TGTGCCAGCTCGCCACAGGGTTACTACGAGCAGTACTTC.

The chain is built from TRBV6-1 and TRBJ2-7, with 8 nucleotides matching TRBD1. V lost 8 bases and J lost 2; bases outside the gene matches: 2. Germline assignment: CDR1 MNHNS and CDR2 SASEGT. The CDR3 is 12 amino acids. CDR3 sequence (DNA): TGTGCCAGCCGGGGACAGGCCTACGAGCAGTACTTC. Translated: CASRGQAYEQYF.

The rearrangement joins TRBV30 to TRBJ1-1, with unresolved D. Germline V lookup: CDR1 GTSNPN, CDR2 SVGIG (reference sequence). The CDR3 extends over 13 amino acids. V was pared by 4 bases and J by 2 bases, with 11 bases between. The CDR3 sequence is CAWNKLSNTEAFF. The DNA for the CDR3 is TGTGCCTGGAATAAACTGTCCAACACTGAAGCTTTCTTT.